This T cell receptor beta chain emerged from a study of low-dose radiotherapy and immunotherapy resistance in tumors. Study-level background: A dose of 300 mg of oral aspirin was taken by patients daily for four cycles from cycle 1 day 1. With TRAV- and TRBV-specific primers, first-strand cDNA was made, covering the alpha and beta chains.

A single count supports this clonotype. Time point meaning: after trial treatment. Treatment reported: LDRT plus nivolumab, ipilimumab, low-dose cyclophosphamide and aspirin (RACIN trial). The authors amplified TCRs for around 20 PCR cycles with a constant-region primer and a V-primer adapter. One entry per CDR3 protein, called by TCRdb with MiXCR from the reads. The sample consists of approximately 52,000 distinct CDR3 sequences, approximately 35% of them appearing once. CDR1 MDHEN and CDR2 SYDVKM come from the germline V gene. This CDR3 is 12 amino acids long. The V gene lost 10 bases and the J gene lost 2 bases, with 9 bases spanning the gap.

Sample: PBMCs, taken after low-dose radiotherapy plus immunotherapy. The origin of this receptor is a male donor with rectosigmoid adenocarcinoma. This chain joins TRBV28 and TRBJ1-5; D is ambiguous. CDR3 sequence: CAIRRGNQPQHF. In nucleotides, the CDR3 is TGTGCCATCAGACGGGGCAATCAGCCCCAGCATTTT.